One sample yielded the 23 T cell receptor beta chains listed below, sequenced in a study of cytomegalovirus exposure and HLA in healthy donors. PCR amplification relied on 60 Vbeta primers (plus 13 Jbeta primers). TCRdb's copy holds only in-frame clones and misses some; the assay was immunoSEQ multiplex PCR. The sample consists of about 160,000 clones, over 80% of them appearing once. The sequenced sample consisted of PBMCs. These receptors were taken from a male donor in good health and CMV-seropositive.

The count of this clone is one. The CDR3 bases are TGTGCCAGCAGCTCCTGGACAGGTATTTCACCCCTCCACTTT. Translation: CASSSWTGISPLHF. This chain joins TRBV7-2 and TRBJ1-6, with TRBD1 matching 7 bases. The CDR3 contains 14 residues. The V and J ends lost 4 bases and 9 bases, in that order; junction bases with no gene match: 6. From germline, CDR1 is SGHTA and CDR2 FQGNSA.

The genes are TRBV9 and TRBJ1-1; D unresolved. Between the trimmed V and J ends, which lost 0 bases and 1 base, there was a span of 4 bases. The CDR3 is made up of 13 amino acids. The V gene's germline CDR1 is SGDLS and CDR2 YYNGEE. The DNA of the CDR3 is TGTGCCAGCAGCGTAGCCCAGAACACTGAAGCTTTCTTT. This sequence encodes CASSVAQNTEAFF. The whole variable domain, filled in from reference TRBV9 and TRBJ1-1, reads DSGVTQTPKHLITATGQRVTLRCSPRSGDLSVYWYQQSLDQGLQFLIQYYNGEERAKGNILERFSAQQFPDLHSELNLSSLELGDSALYFCASSVAQNTEAFFGQGTRLTVV.

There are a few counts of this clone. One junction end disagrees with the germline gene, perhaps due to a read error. CDR3 coding DNA: TGTTCCAGCACCTGGGCCTATGGCTACACCTTC. This gives the protein CSSTWAYGYTF. V and J are TRBV7-9 and TRBJ1-2; D remains ambiguous. CDR1 and CDR2 (germline): SEHNR, FQNEAQ (reference sequence). This CDR3 spans 11 amino acids.

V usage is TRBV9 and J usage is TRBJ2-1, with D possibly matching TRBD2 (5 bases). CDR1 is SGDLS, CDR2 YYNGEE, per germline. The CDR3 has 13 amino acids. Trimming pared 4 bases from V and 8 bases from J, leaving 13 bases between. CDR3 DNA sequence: TGTGCCAGCAGCCCAACGGACTTGTATGAGCAGTTCTTC. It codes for CASSPTDLYEQFF.

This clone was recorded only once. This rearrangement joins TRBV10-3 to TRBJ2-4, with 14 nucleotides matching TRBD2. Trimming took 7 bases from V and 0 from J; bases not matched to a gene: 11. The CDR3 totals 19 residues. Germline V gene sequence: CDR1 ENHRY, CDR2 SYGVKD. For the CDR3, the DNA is TGTGCCATCATTCCGAGACTAGCGGGAGGGTTTTTAGCCAAAAACATTCAGTACTTC. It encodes CAIIPRLAGGFLAKNIQYF.

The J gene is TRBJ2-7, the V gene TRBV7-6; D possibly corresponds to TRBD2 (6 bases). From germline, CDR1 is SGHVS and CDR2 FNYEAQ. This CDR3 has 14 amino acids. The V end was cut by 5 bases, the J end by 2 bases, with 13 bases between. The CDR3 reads CASSGGLRPYEQYF. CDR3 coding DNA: TGTGCCAGCAGCGGGGGACTCCGGCCCTACGAGCAGTACTTC.

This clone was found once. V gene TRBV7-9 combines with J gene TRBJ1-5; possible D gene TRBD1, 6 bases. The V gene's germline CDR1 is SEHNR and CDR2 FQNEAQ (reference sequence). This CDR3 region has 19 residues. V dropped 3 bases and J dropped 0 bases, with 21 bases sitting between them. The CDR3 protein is CASSLDSRGTPYSNQPQHF. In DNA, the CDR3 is TGTGCCAGCAGCTTGGACTCCAGGGGAACCCCTTATAGCAATCAGCCCCAGCATTTT. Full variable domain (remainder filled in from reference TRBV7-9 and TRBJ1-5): DTGVSQNPRHKITKRGQNVTFRCDPISEHNRLYWYRQTLGQGPEFLTYFQNEAQLEKSRLLSDRFSAERPKGSFSTLEIQRTEQGDSAMYLCASSLDSRGTPYSNQPQHFGDGTRLSIL.

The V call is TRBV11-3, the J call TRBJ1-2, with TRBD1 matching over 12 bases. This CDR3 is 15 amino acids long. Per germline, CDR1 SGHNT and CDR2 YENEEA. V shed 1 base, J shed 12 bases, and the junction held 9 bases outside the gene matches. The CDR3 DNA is TGTGCCAGCAGCTTAGGCGCGGGACAGGGGGCTTCCGACACCTTC. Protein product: CASSLGAGQGASDTF.

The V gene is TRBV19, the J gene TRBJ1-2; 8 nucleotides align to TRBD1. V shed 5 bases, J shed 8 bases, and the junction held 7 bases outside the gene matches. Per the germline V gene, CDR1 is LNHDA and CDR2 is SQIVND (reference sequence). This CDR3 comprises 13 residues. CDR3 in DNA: TGTGCCAGTAGTCAAGGACAGGGCAGGGGCTACACCTTC. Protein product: CASSQGQGRGYTF.

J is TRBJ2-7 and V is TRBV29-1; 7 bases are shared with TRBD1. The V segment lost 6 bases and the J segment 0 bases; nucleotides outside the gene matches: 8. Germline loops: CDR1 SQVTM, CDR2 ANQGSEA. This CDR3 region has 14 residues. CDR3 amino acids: CSVLMTGSSYEQYF. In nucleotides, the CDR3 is TGCAGCGTCCTAATGACAGGGAGCTCCTACGAGCAGTACTTC.

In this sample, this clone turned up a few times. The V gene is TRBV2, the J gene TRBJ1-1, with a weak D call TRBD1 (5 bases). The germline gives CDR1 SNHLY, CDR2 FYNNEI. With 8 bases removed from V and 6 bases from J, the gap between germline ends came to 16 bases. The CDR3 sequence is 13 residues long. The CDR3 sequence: CASRLQGFSEAFF. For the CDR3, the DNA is TGTGCCAGCCGCCTCCAGGGATTCTCTGAAGCTTTCTTT.

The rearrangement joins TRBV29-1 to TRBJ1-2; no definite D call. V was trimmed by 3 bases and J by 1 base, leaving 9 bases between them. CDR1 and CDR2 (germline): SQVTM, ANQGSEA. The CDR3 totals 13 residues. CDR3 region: CSVEVSLNYGYTF. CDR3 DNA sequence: TGCAGCGTTGAGGTCAGTCTTAACTATGGCTACACCTTC.

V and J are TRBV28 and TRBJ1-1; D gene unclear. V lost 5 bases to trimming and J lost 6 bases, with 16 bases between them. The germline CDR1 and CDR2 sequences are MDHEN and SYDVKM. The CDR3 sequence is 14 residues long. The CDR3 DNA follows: TGTGCCAGCAGTCTTGGAGGCAACCACGCTGAAGCTTTCTTT. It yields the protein CASSLGGNHAEAFF.

The CDR3, as DNA: TGCAGCGTTGAAGATGAGCAGGGGCCCACCTATGGCTACACCTTC. It translates to CSVEDEQGPTYGYTF. V gene TRBV29-1 combines with J gene TRBJ1-2, with TRBD1 as a possible D gene (6 bases). Trimming pared 0 bases from V and 4 bases from J, leaving 15 bases between. The germline gives CDR1 SQVTM, CDR2 ANQGSEA. The CDR3 has 15 residues.

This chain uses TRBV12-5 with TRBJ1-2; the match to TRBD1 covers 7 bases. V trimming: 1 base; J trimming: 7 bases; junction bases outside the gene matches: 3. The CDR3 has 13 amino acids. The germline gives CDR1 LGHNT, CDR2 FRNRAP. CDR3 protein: CASGLGQGVGYTF. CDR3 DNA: TGTGCTAGTGGTTTGGGACAGGGCGTTGGCTACACCTTC.

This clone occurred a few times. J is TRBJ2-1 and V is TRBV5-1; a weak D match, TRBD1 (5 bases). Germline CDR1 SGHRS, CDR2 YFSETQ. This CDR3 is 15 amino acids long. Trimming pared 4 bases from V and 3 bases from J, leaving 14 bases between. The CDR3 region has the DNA TGCGCCAGCAGCCCTCCGTCCGACAGCTACAATGAGCAGTTCTTC. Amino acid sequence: CASSPPSDSYNEQFF.

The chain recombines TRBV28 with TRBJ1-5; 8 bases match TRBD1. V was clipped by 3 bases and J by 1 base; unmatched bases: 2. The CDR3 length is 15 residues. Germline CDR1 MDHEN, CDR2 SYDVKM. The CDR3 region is CASSFQGASNQPQHF. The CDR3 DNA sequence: TGTGCCAGCAGTTTTCAGGGGGCGAGCAATCAGCCCCAGCATTTT.

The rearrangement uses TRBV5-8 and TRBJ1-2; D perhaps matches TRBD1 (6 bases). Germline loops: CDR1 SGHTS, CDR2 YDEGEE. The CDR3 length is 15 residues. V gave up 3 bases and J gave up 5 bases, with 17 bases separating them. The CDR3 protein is CASSSTTGPLYGYTF. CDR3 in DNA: TGTGCCAGCAGCTCCACGACAGGACCTCTTTATGGCTACACCTTC.

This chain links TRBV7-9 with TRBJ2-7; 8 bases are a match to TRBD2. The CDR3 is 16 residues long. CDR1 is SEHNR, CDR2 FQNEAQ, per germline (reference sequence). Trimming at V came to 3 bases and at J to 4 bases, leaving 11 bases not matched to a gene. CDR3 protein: CASSLLVRGRTYEQYF. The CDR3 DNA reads TGTGCCAGCAGCTTGTTAGTTCGCGGGAGGACATACGAGCAGTACTTC.

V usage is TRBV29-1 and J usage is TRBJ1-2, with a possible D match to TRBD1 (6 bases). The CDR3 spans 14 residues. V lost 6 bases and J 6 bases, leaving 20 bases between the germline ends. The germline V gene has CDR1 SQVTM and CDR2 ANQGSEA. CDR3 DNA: TGCAGCGTCGCGAGGGTAGGGGGGGCGGATGGCTACACCTTC. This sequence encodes CSVARVGGADGYTF. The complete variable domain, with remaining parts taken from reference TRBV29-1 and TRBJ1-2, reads SAVISQKPSRDICQRGTSLTIQCQVDSQVTMMFWYRQQPGQSLTLIATANQGSEATYESGFVIDKFPISRPNLTFSTLTVSNMSPEDSSIYLCSVARVGGADGYTFGSGTRLTVV.

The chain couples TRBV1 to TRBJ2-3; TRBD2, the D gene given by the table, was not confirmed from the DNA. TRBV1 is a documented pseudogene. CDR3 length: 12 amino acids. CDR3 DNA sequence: TGCACCAGCGGACTGGCGGGAGATACGCAGTATTTT. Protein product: CTSGLAGDTQYF.

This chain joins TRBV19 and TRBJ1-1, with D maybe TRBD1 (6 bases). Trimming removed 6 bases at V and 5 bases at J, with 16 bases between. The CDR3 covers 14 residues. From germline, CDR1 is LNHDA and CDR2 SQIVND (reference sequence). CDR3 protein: CASRGAGGVTEAFF. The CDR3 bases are TGTGCCAGTAGGGGGGCAGGTGGGGTGACTGAAGCTTTCTTT.

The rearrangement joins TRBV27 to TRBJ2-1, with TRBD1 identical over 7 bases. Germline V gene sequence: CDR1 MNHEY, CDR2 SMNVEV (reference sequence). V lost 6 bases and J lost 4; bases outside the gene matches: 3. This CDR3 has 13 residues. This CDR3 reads CASSLQGYNEQFF. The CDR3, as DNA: TGTGCCAGCAGCCTACAGGGGTACAATGAGCAGTTCTTC.